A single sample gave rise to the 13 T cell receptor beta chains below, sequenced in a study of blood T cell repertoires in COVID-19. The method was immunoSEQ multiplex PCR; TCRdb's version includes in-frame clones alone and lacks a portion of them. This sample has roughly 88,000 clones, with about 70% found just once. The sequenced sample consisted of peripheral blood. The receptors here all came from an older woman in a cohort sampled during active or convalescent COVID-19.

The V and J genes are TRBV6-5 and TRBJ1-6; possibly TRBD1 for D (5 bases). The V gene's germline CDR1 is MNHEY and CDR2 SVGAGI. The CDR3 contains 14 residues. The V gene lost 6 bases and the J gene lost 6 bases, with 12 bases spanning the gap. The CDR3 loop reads CASRKAGFNSPLHF. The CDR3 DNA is TGTGCCAGCAGGAAGGCAGGGTTTAATTCACCCCTCCACTTT.

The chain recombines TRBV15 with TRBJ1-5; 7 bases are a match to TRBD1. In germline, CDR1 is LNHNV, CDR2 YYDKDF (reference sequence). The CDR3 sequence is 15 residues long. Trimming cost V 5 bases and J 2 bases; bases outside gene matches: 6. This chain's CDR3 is CATSPGQVGNQPQHF. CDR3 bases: TGTGCCACCAGCCCCGGACAGGTCGGCAATCAGCCCCAGCATTTT.

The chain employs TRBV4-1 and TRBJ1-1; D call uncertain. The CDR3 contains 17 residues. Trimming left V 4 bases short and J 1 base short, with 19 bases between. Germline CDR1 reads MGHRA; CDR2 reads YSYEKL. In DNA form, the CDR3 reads TGCGCCAGCAGCCGCCTACAGTGGTCCTCTGGGAACACTGAAGCTTTCTTT. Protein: CASSRLQWSSGNTEAFF.

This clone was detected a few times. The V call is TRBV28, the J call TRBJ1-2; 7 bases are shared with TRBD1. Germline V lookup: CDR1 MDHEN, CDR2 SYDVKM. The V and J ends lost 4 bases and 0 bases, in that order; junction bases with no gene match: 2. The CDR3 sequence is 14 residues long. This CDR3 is CASSSGTANYGYTF. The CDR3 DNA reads TGTGCCAGCAGTTCCGGGACAGCTAACTATGGCTACACCTTC.

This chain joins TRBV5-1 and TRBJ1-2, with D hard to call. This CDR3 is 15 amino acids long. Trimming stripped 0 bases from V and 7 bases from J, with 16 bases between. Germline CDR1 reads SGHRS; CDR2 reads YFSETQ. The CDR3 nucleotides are TGCGCCAGCAGCTTGGTGGCGTTGGCAGGCCCTGGCTACACCTTC. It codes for CASSLVALAGPGYTF.

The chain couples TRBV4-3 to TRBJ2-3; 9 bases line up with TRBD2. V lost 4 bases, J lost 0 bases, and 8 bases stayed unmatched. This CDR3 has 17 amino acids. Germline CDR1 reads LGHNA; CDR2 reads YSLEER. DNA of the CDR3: TGCGCCAGCAGCCGACTCTTAGCGGGGGAGAGCACAGATACGCAGTATTTT. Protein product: CASSRLLAGESTDTQYF.

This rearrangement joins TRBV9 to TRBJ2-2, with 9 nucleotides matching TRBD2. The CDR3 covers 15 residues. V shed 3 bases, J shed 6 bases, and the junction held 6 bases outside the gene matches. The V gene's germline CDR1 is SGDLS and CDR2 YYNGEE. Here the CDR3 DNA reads TGTGCCAGCAGCGGCGGCGGGGGGGCCTCCGGGGAGCTGTTTTTT. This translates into CASSGGGGASGELFF.

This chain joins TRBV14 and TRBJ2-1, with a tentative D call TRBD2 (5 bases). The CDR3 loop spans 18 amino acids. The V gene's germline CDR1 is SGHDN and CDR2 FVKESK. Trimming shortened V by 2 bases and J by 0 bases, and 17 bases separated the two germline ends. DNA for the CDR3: TGTGCCAGCAGCCAAACGGCGGGTTACTACCTCTCCTACAATGAGCAGTTCTTC. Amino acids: CASSQTAGYYLSYNEQFF.

CDR3 bases: TGCGCCAGCAGCTTGGTGATTCGGGGGGCGAGCACCGGGGAGCTGTTTTTT. Its translation is CASSLVIRGASTGELFF. V and J are TRBV5-1 and TRBJ2-2; tentative D call: TRBD2 (7 bases). Germline CDR1 SGHRS, CDR2 YFSETQ. The CDR3 extends over 17 amino acids. V shed 0 bases and J shed 4 bases, with 16 bases lying between them. Using reference TRBV5-1 and TRBJ2-2 for the parts outside the CDR3, the full variable domain is KAGVTQTPRYLIKTRGQQVTLSCSPISGHRSVSWYQQTPGQGLQFLFEYFSETQRNKGNFPGRFSGRQFSNSRSEMNVSTLELGDSALYLCASSLVIRGASTGELFFGEGSRLTVL.

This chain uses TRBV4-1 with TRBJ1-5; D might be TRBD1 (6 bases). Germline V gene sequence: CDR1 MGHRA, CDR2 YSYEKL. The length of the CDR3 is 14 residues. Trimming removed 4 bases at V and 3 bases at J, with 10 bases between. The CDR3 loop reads CASSLGQFNQPQHF. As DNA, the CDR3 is TGCGCCAGCAGCCTGGGACAATTCAATCAGCCCCAGCATTTT.

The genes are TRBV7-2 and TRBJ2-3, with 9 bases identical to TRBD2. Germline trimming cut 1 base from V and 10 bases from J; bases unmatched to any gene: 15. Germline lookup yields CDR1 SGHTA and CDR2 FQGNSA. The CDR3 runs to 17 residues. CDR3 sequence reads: CASSLGGTSRPQSAQYF. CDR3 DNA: TGTGCCAGCAGCTTAGGGGGGACTAGCAGACCCCAGTCGGCGCAGTATTTT.

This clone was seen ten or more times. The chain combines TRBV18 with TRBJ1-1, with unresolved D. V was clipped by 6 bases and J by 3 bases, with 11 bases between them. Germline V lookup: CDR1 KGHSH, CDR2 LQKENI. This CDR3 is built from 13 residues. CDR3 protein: CASSPGLDTEAFF. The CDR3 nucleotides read TGTGCCAGCTCGCCTGGACTCGACACTGAAGCTTTCTTT.

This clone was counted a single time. Here the CDR3 DNA reads TGTGCCAGCAGCGTACAGGCTGCGGGGGAGCTGTTTTTT. Protein product: CASSVQAAGELFF. This chain links TRBV5-4 with TRBJ2-2; tentative D call: TRBD1 (5 bases). Germline V lookup: CDR1 SGHNT, CDR2 YYREEE (reference sequence). V was cut by 4 bases and J by 8 bases, with 12 bases left in between. The CDR3 consists of 13 residues.